This TCR beta chain was retrieved from a study of response to subunit inactivated influenza vaccine. Whole-study results and caveats: New T cells are recruited in small numbers by each seasonal influenza vaccination, according to the authors' suggestion.

This clonotype was seen a few times. Its antigen is not identified. MiXCR, run by TCRdb on the RT-PCR reads, gives a single entry per CDR3 protein. The sample shows 250,000 to 350,000 distinct CDR3 sequences, 20% to 25% of them seen only once. The source is a man aged 45 to 70 who received an inactivated influenza vaccine. The sample was PBMCs from blood, taken less than 22 months after vaccination.

The CDR3 nucleotides read TGCGCCAGCAGCCAAGATCCAGGACAGGGGGCAGCAACTAATGAAAAACTGTTTTTT. This translates into CASSQDPGQGAATNEKLFF. This chain connects TRBV4-3 to TRBJ1-4; TRBD1 aligns across 11 bases. Trimming cost V 0 bases and J 0 bases; bases outside gene matches: 6. The V gene's germline CDR1 is LGHNA and CDR2 YSLEER. The CDR3 covers 19 residues.